This TCR beta chain was recorded in a study of T-cell memory formation after mild COVID-19. Study context: There were largely donor-specific TCR clusters.

Overall study results and limits: Clones that got smaller from day 15 to 85 had even CD4/CD8, while clones growing later tipped toward CD4+. Clones that contracted clustered mainly in CM and EM if CD4+ and in EMRA if CD8+. That cross-reactive memory joined was suggested by some responding clones appearing in pre-infection memory.

Per germline, CDR1 MDHEN and CDR2 SYDVKM. Trimming pared 0 bases from V and 6 bases from J, leaving 9 bases between. There are 13 residues in the CDR3. About this clonotype itself: Its target is not known.

TCRdb itself ran the 5' RACE reads through MiXCR, one entry per CDR3 protein. The table has 150,000 to 200,000 distinct CDR3 sequences, 14% seen once. The V and J genes are TRBV28 and TRBJ2-7; TRBD1 might be the D (5 bases). The receptor comes from an adult woman who had mild COVID-19 (a few samples of this study predate the infection). Cell type and time point are not known. The sequenced sample consisted of PBMCs or a T cell subset sorted from them (not recorded which). In DNA form, the CDR3 reads TGTGCCAGCAGTTTATGGTCAGGGCGCGAGCAGTACTTC. Amino acid sequence: CASSLWSGREQYF.